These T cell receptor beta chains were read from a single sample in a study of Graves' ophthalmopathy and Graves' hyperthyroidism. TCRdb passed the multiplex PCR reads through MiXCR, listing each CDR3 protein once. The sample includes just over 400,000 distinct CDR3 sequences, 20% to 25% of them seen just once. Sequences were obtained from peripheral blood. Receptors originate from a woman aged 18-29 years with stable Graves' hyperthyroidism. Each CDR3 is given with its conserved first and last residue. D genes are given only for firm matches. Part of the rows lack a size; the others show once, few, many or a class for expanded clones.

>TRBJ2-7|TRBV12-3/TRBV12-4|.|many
CASSLGTGWREQYF
TGTGCCAGCAGTTTAGGGACCGGCTGGCGCGAGCAGTACTTC
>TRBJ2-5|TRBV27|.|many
CASRTYITSQETQYF
TGTGCCAGCAGAACCTATATCACCTCGCAAGAGACCCAGTACTTC
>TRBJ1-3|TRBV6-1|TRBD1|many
CASRRDSLRDTIYF
TGTGCCAGCAGGCGGGACAGCCTCCGAGACACCATATATTTT
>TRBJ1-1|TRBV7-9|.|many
CASSLGWGLHTEAFF
TGTGCCAGCAGCCTCGGATGGGGGCTGCACACTGAAGCTTTCTTT
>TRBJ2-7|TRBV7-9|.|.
CASSLDGVSYEQYF
TGTGCCAGCAGCTTGGATGGGGTTTCCTACGAGCAGTACTTC
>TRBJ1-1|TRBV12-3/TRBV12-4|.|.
CASSLYGTKAFF
TGTGCCAGCAGTTTATACGGAACGAAAGCTTTCTTT
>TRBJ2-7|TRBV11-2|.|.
CASSGPRFRAHEQYF
TGTGCCAGCAGCGGACCCCGGTTCAGGGCTCACGAGCAGTACTTC
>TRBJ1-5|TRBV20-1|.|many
CSARDRTRGGPQHF
TGCAGTGCTAGAGATAGGACCCGCGGGGGGCCCCAGCATTTT
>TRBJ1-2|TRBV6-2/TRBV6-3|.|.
CASSYRGTGGYTF
TGTGCCAGCAGTTACCGGGGTACCGGTGGCTACACCTTC
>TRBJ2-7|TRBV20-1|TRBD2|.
CSARATGTSGYEQYF
TGCAGTGCTAGAGCCACCGGGACTAGCGGGTACGAGCAGTACTTC
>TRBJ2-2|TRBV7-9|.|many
CASSSVLAGELFF
TGTGCCAGCAGCTCTGTCTTGGCCGGGGAGCTGTTTTTT
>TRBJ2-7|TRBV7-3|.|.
CASSLSFPYSEQYF
TGTGCCAGCAGCTTAAGTTTCCCTTATTCCGAGCAGTACTTC
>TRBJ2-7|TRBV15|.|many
CATSRDLGRYEQYF
TGTGCCACCAGCAGAGATCTTGGTCGCTACGAGCAGTACTTC
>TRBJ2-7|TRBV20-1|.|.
CSSARDGDSYEQYF
TGCAGTTCTGCCCGGGACGGGGACTCCTACGAGCAGTACTTC
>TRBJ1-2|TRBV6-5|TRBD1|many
CASSYSSRGNYGYTF
TGTGCCAGCAGTTACTCTAGCAGGGGGAACTATGGCTACACCTTC
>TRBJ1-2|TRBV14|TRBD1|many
CASSWDRNYYGYTF
TGTGCCAGCAGCTGGGACAGAAACTACTATGGCTACACCTTC
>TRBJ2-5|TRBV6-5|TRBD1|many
CASRRYTGTGYGETQYF
TGTGCCAGCAGACGATACACCGGGACAGGGTATGGAGAGACCCAGTACTTC
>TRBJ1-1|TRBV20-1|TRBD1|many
CSASFRDRGTFF
TGCAGTGCTTCCTTCCGGGACAGGGGCACTTTCTTT
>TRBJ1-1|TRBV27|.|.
CASSPHGYSPMNTEAFF
TGTGCCAGCAGTCCCCATGGGTACAGTCCAATGAACACTGAAGCTTTCTTT
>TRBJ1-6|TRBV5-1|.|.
CASSLDPPGVTNSPLHF
TGCGCCAGCAGCTTGGACCCCCCGGGAGTGACCAATTCACCCCTCCACTTT
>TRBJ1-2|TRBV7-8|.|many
CASSSRHGYTF
TGTGCCAGCAGCTCTAGGCATGGCTACACCTTC
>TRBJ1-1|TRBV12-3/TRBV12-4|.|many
CASSSRKNTEAFF
TGTGCCAGCAGTTCTCGGAAAAACACTGAAGCTTTCTTT
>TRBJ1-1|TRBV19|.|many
CASSEQANTEAFF
TGTGCCAGTAGCGAACAGGCGAACACTGAAGCTTTCTTT
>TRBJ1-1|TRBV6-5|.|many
CASRMDGLNTEAFF
TGTGCCAGCAGGATGGACGGATTGAACACTGAAGCTTTCTTT
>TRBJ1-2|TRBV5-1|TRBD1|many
CASSPDREPANYGYTF
TGCGCCAGCAGCCCGGACAGGGAACCAGCTAACTATGGCTACACCTTC
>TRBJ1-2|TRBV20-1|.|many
CSARVGQVHGYTF
TGCAGTGCTAGAGTGGGCCAGGTACATGGCTACACCTTC
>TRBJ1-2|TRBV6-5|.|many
CASSYRGGYGYTF
TGTGCCAGCAGTTACAGAGGGGGCTATGGCTACACCTTC
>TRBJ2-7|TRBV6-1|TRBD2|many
CASSEVAGGPSHEQYF
TGTGCCAGCAGTGAAGTAGCGGGAGGGCCTTCGCACGAGCAGTACTTC
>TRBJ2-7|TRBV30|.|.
CAWKGEGDEQYF
TGTGCCTGGAAAGGGGAAGGGGACGAGCAGTACTTC
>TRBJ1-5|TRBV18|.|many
CASSPIAGLSNQPQHF
TGTGCCAGCTCACCGATAGCAGGGCTGAGCAATCAGCCCCAGCATTTT
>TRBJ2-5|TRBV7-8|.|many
CASSTDRFQETQYF
TGTGCCAGCAGCACCGACAGATTCCAAGAGACCCAGTACTTC
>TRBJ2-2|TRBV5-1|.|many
CASSEQGTGELFF
TGCGCCAGCTCGGAACAGGGCACCGGGGAGCTGTTTTTT
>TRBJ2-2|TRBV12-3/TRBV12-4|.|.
CASSFRTLSTGELFF
TGTGCCAGCAGTTTCAGGACCCTTAGCACCGGGGAGCTGTTTTTT
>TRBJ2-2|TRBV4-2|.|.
CASSQADFAAANTGELLF
TGTGCCAGCAGCCAAGCTGACTTCGCGGCAGCGAACACCGGGGAGCTGTTGTTT
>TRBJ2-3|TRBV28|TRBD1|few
CASSLPGLGQAWGTQYF
TGTGCCAGCAGTTTACCGGGGCTGGGACAGGCCTGGGGCACGCAGTATTTT
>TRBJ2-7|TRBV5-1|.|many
CASSSTGTPTYEQYF
TGCGCCAGCAGCTCCACCGGGACACCGACCTACGAGCAGTACTTC
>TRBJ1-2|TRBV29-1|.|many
CSVGRGQPTNYGYTF
TGCAGCGTGGGGCGCGGACAGCCCACAAACTATGGCTACACCTTC
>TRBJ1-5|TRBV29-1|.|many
CSVMFGGQGQPQHF
TGCAGCGTTATGTTCGGGGGGCAGGGACAGCCCCAGCATTTT
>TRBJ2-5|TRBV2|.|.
CASGGTQETQYF
TGTGCCAGCGGGGGAACCCAAGAGACCCAGTACTTC
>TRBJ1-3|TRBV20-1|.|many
CSAREEKAIYF
TGCAGTGCTAGGGAGGAAAAGGCCATATATTTT
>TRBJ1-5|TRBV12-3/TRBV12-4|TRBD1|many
CASSLGAGGGWGNQPQHF
TGTGCCAGCAGTTTAGGGGCAGGGGGAGGATGGGGCAATCAGCCCCAGCATTTT